In its sample, the clone carrying this TCR beta chain was seen a few times. This specimen comes from a study of blood T cell repertoires in COVID-19. Study summary: Material from acute and convalescent COVID-19 was sourced from the United States, Italy and Spain. In each case, the material was cDNA or gDNA derived from T cells, B-cell-depleted T cells, or PBMCs.

Per the authors' pipeline: Estimated nucleated cell counts came from reference gene primer amplification. Sequenced by immunoSEQ multiplex PCR; TCRdb stores in-frame clones only, minus some. D and trimming were read from the DNA, whereas the V and J calls and clone size are those reported in that table. The repertoire includes 200,000 to 250,000 clones, around four fifths of them detected once, and under 3% sits in the top ten. V lost 3 bases, J lost 3 bases, and 6 bases lay in between. Germline V lookup: CDR1 LGHDT, CDR2 YNNKEL (reference sequence). This CDR3 is 13 amino acids long. The source material was peripheral blood. The receptor's source is a woman in her 70s with active or convalescent COVID-19. The chain has TRBV3-1 (or the pseudogene TRBV3-2) and TRBJ1-3, with D unclear. The CDR3 loop is CASSQEGGNTIYF. The CDR3 nucleotides read TGTGCCAGCAGCCAGGAGGGTGGAAACACCATATATTTT.